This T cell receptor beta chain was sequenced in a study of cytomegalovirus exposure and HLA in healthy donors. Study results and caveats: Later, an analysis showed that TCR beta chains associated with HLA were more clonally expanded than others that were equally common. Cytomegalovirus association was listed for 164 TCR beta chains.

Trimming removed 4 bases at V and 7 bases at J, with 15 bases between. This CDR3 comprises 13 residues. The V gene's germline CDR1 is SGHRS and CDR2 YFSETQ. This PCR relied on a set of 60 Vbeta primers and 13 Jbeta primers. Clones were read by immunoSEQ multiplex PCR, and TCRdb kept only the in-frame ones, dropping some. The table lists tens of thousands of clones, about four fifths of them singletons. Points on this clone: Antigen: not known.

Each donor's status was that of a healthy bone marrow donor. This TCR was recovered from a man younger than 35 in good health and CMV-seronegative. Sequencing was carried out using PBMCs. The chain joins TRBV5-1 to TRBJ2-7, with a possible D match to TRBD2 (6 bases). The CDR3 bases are TGCGCCAGCAGCCCTCAGGGAGGAGGAGAGCAGTACTTC. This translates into CASSPQGGGEQYF.